Included here is one T cell receptor beta chain sequence, with context. Antigen unknown. This specimen belongs to a study of CD8+ T cells in alopecia areata. As for the study in general: Treated patients received oral tofacitinib, 5 to 10 mg twice daily.

The treatment is: oral pan-JAK inhibitor, 5-10 mg twice daily. cDNA serving as the sequencing template came from extracted, reverse transcribed RNA. The data were produced by immunoSEQ multiplex PCR, yet TCRdb's version contains in-frame clones alone and is incomplete. Of fewer than 200,000 clones in the sample, around 59% are singletons; the top ten hold 14%. Study results and caveats: Alopecia totalis/universalis scalp especially showed more expanded CD8+ clones than normal scalp. Scalp and blood samples kept many expanded lesional clones throughout tofacitinib. Mouse data revealed clearer TCR sharing than patient data did, a gap possibly tied to HLA.

Trimming left V 0 bases short and J 7 bases short, with 4 bases between. The CDR3 runs 12 residues. In germline, CDR1 is LGHNA, CDR2 YNFKEQ. The material was CD4+ T cells sorted from blood, obtained at week 24, from a patient treated with tofacitinib. V gene TRBV4-2 combines with J gene TRBJ2-1; D unclear. The sequence was collected from a human donor with alopecia areata. CDR3 protein: CASSQEWNEQFF. In DNA form, the CDR3 reads TGTGCCAGCAGCCAAGAGTGGAATGAGCAGTTCTTC.